The 23 T cell receptor beta chains below come from one sample, sequenced in a study of post-analysis software for immune sequencing data. Study results and limitations: Five or six TRBV segments were significantly more frequent in patients than in controls. TRBV5-6, TRBV5-1 and TRBV20-1 were among these segments.

Researchers reported that TCR beta cDNA libraries carried unique molecular identifiers. TCRdb re-derived calls from the PCR reads in MiXCR, one entry per CDR3 protein. The sample records about 400,000 distinct CDR3 sequences, approximately 38% being singletons. These receptors have no identified antigens. Sample: blood. Source of these receptors: a girl under 18 with multiple sclerosis.

The table lists this clonotype with a few counts. The chain uses TRBV20-1 and TRBJ2-7, with D possibly TRBD2 on 6 matching bases. V lost 5 bases and J lost 5, with 19 bases in between. Germline CDR1 and CDR2: DFQATT and SNEGSKA (reference sequence). This CDR3 is 14 amino acids long. DNA for the CDR3: TGCAGTGCTCGGGGCGGCGGAGGGAGGAACGAGCAGTACTTC. It yields the protein CSARGGGGRNEQYF.

V and J are TRBV4-1 and TRBJ2-7, with no clear D. CDR1 and CDR2 from the germline V gene are MGHRA and YSYEKL. The CDR3 has 12 residues. Trimming left V 1 base short and J 6 bases short, with 7 bases between. In nucleotides, the CDR3 is TGCGCCAGCAGCCAAGTCGGGTCCGAGCAGTACTTC. Translation gives CASSQVGSEQYF.

The gene calls are TRBV5-1 and TRBJ1-2, with 7 bases that match TRBD1. V was clipped by 3 bases and J by 0 bases; unmatched bases: 2. CDR1 is SGHRS and CDR2 is YFSETQ in the germline V gene. This CDR3 contains 14 residues. The CDR3 spells CASSWGQTNYGYTF. DNA of the CDR3: TGCGCCAGCAGCTGGGGACAGACTAACTATGGCTACACCTTC. Using reference TRBV5-1 and TRBJ1-2 for the parts outside the CDR3, the full variable domain is KAGVTQTPRYLIKTRGQQVTLSCSPISGHRSVSWYQQTPGQGLQFLFEYFSETQRNKGNFPGRFSGRQFSNSRSEMNVSTLELGDSALYLCASSWGQTNYGYTFGSGTRLTVV.

Only a few counts were recorded for this clonotype. The genes are TRBV5-1 and TRBJ2-1, with 11 nucleotides matching TRBD2. With 0 bases clipped from V and 0 bases from J, the junction kept 8 bases outside the gene matches. Looked up from germline, CDR1 is SGHRS and CDR2 is YFSETQ. The CDR3 spans 19 residues. CDR3 in DNA: TGCGCCAGCAGCTTGGTGGGACTAGCGGACCTTAGCTCCTACAATGAGCAGTTCTTC. It codes for CASSLVGLADLSSYNEQFF.

This clonotype was picked up a small number of times. The chain recombines TRBV18 with TRBJ2-5; possibly TRBD1 for D (6 bases). Trimming left V 1 base short and J 11 bases short, with 8 bases between. The CDR3 runs to 11 residues. Germline CDR1 is KGHSH and CDR2 is LQKENI. The CDR3 DNA is TGTGCCAGCTCACCACGGGACAAGCAGTACTTC. Residues: CASSPRDKQYF.

The rearrangement uses TRBV6-2 or TRBV6-3 and TRBJ2-1; TRBD2 aligns across 7 bases. CDR3 length: 14 amino acids. V lost 3 bases, J lost 10 bases, and 9 bases stayed unmatched. Germline loops: CDR1 MNHEY, CDR2 SVGEGT. CDR3: CASSYPWRGKEQFF. The CDR3 DNA is TGTGCCAGCAGTTATCCCTGGCGGGGGAAGGAGCAGTTCTTC.

This clonotype was observed a handful of times. The chain uses TRBV7-9 and TRBJ2-1; D is uncertain. Trimming pared 4 bases from V and 4 bases from J, leaving 11 bases between. The CDR3 runs 14 residues. Germline loops: CDR1 SEHNR, CDR2 FQNEAQ (reference sequence). As DNA, the CDR3 is TGTGCCAGCAGCTCGGTCGGCCAGTACAATGAGCAGTTCTTC. Encoded protein: CASSSVGQYNEQFF.

J is TRBJ2-7 and V is TRBV4-1; 13 positions agree with TRBD2. CDR1 is MGHRA, CDR2 YSYEKL, per germline. CDR3 length equals 18 residues. V was clipped by 1 base and J by 3 bases; unmatched bases: 9. The CDR3 loop reads CASSQVPGLAGVFYEQYF. CDR3 DNA: TGCGCCAGCAGCCAAGTCCCCGGACTAGCGGGGGTGTTCTACGAGCAGTACTTC.

The table lists this clonotype with a few counts. V and J are TRBV5-1 and TRBJ2-7; D gene uncertain. Germline V gene data show CDR1 as SGHRS and CDR2 as YFSETQ. The CDR3 sequence is 14 residues long. Trimming took 4 bases from V and 2 from J, leaving 13 bases between them. CDR3 nucleotides: TGCGCCAGCAGCCTAGGTTGGGCCACCTACGAGCAGTACTTC. Its protein product is CASSLGWATYEQYF.

The chain uses TRBV20-1 and TRBJ2-1; D is unclear. The germline V and J ends were trimmed by 0 bases and 12 bases, with 18 bases remaining between them. The CDR3 contains 14 residues. The V gene's germline CDR1 is DFQATT and CDR2 SNEGSKA (reference sequence). CDR3 coding DNA: TGCAGTGCTAGAGATTCGTCGAAGATGGGTGGGCAGTTCTTC. Its translation is CSARDSSKMGGQFF.

This clonotype came up once. This chain connects TRBV7-2 to TRBJ2-1; maybe TRBD1 (5 bases). The V end lost 2 bases, the J end lost 0 bases, and 17 bases lay between the germline ends. CDR1 and CDR2 from the germline V gene are SGHTA and FQGNSA. There are 18 residues in the CDR3. CDR3 DNA sequence: TGTGCCAGCAGCTTAACTTCTATGACAGATTCCTCCTACAATGAGCAGTTCTTC. As protein: CASSLTSMTDSSYNEQFF.

This rearrangement joins TRBV9 to TRBJ1-1; D is perhaps TRBD1 (6 bases). The CDR3 length is 16 residues. Between the trimmed V and J ends, which lost 4 bases and 1 base, there was a span of 17 bases. The V gene's germline CDR1 is SGDLS and CDR2 YYNGEE. CDR3 sequence reads: CASSPPTPDRNTEAFF. CDR3 bases: TGTGCCAGCAGCCCCCCAACCCCGGACAGGAACACTGAAGCTTTCTTT.

The CDR3 DNA follows: TGTGCCAGCAGCTTCGGCCCCAGTGCACTCTCCTACGAGCAGTACTTC. It yields the protein CASSFGPSALSYEQYF. The chain carries TRBV7-2 and TRBJ2-1; no clear D gene. The J call is doubtful: the DNA matches TRBJ2-7 better. The CDR3 runs to 16 residues. Germline V gives CDR1 SGHTA, CDR2 FQGNSA.

Notes on this clonotype: At one of its ends the junction is not consistent with the germline gene, which may arise from a read error. The chain joins TRBV6-2 or TRBV6-3 to TRBJ2-3; 7 positions agree with TRBD1. The CDR3 consists of 18 residues. CDR1 is MNHEY, CDR2 SVGEGT, per germline. The CDR3 loop is CVSSFNPSRTGNTDTQYF. CDR3 in DNA: TGTGTCAGCAGTTTTAATCCCAGTCGGACAGGTAACACAGATACGCAGTATTTT.

The chain recombines TRBV21-1 with TRBJ1-4. TRBV21-1 is a documented pseudogene. The CDR3 extends over 10 amino acids. CDR3 amino acids: CASSREKLFF. Here the CDR3 DNA reads TGTGCCAGCAGCCGCGAAAAACTGTTTTTT.

The rearrangement joins TRBV7-2 to TRBJ2-7, with 12 positions matching TRBD2. The CDR3 sequence is 17 residues long. Trimming removed 4 bases from V and 4 bases from J; junction bases left unmatched: 11. The V gene's germline CDR1 is SGHTA and CDR2 FQGNSA. The CDR3 bases are TGTGCCAGCAGCTCTAGTAGGCTAGCGGGGGGGCTGTACGAGCAGTACTTC. Protein sequence: CASSSSRLAGGLYEQYF.

This clonotype was picked up a small number of times. The V and J genes are TRBV6-2 or TRBV6-3 and TRBJ2-1; perhaps TRBD2 as D (6 bases). Germline lookup yields CDR1 MNHEY and CDR2 SVGEGT. This CDR3 has 16 residues. The germline V and J ends were trimmed by 0 bases and 4 bases, with 13 bases remaining between them. The CDR3 region is CASSYSIGDLYNEQFF. The CDR3 bases are TGTGCCAGCAGTTACTCGATAGGGGACTTGTACAATGAGCAGTTCTTC.

The V gene is TRBV7-8, the J gene TRBJ1-6; D perhaps matches TRBD1 (6 bases). From germline, CDR1 is SGHVS and CDR2 FQNEAQ. There are 16 residues in the CDR3. V was clipped by 5 bases and J by 10 bases, with 21 bases between them. CDR3 residues: CASSHSAGQTPSPLHF. The CDR3 DNA reads as TGTGCCAGCAGCCATTCCGCTGGACAGACCCCCTCACCCCTCCACTTT.

V usage is TRBV7-2 and J usage is TRBJ2-1; no clear D. CDR3 size: 12 residues. Germline lookup yields CDR1 SGHTA and CDR2 FQGNSA. V was trimmed by 3 bases and J by 8 bases, leaving 8 bases between them. Here the CDR3 DNA reads TGTGCCAGCAGCTTGCTAGAATATGAGCAGTTCTTC. Its protein product is CASSLLEYEQFF.

This clonotype was counted a few times. V usage is TRBV7-2 and J usage is TRBJ1-2, with D perhaps TRBD1 (6 bases). Germline V lookup: CDR1 SGHTA, CDR2 FQGNSA. Trimming left V 5 bases short and J 7 bases short, with 20 bases between. The length of the CDR3 is 15 residues. The CDR3 loop reads CASSGISGGRGGYTF. CDR3 coding DNA: TGTGCCAGCAGCGGGATTTCGGGGGGCAGAGGTGGCTACACCTTC.

The rearrangement joins TRBV10-1 to TRBJ1-1; 9 positions agree with TRBD1. V gave up 6 bases and J gave up 5 bases; unmatched junction bases: 10. The germline V gene encodes CDR1 WNHNN and CDR2 SYGVQD (reference sequence). The CDR3 runs to 15 residues. The CDR3 spells CASSLTGTGRTEAFF. The CDR3, as DNA: TGCGCCAGCAGCCTAACTGGGACAGGGAGGACTGAAGCTTTCTTT.

The chain carries TRBV29-1 and TRBJ1-2; tentative D call: TRBD1 (5 bases). With 6 bases removed from V and 5 bases from J, the gap between germline ends came to 13 bases. This CDR3 is built from 12 residues. Germline CDR1 reads SQVTM; CDR2 reads ANQGSEA. CDR3 amino acids: CSVSQGGYGYTF. The DNA of the CDR3 is TGCAGCGTCTCTCAGGGAGGATATGGCTACACCTTC.

This clonotype was detected once. The CDR3 nucleotides read TGCGCCAGCAGCTTGGGTCCCTCCGGTCGTTTCGGGGAGACCCAGTACTTC. The encoded protein is CASSLGPSGRFGETQYF. V is TRBV5-1 and J is TRBJ2-5; D gene ambiguous. V was trimmed by 0 bases and J by 5 bases, leaving 20 bases between them. The CDR3 contains 17 residues. The germline gives CDR1 SGHRS, CDR2 YFSETQ.